This T cell receptor beta chain is drawn from a study of long-term antiretroviral therapy in people with HIV (dated by TCRdb to between 2020 and 2023). About the study as a whole: Collection of the earliest samples took place about a decade ahead of the 2015 WHO recommendation for immediate ART, at a time when ART was typically delayed until CD4 counts fell. No cross-contamination during QIAcube processing turned up in test extractions that ran a monoclonal T-cell line alongside 33 polyclonal samples. A retrospective serial study tested whether changes in peripheral blood TRB repertoire composition and diversity were associated with ART initiation and durable HIV suppression. A total of 192 cryopreserved PBMC samples came from 25 to 35 adults with confirmed HIV infection and were collected serially over a mean of around 6 years (range 1-12). Of the approximately 30 participants with HIV, some 12 were female. The paper as a whole reports these results and caveats: Narrower CDR3 length ranges were observed in HIV repertoires than in controls, and an antigen-experienced repertoire with only a slight naive shift after ART was suggested by the network structure. A significant increase in TRB diversity was found to be associated with ART initiation, although TRB diversity was observed to remain significantly below that of transplant donor controls even after long-term ART. Owing to limited PBMC availability, only the TCR beta chain was sequenced, without alpha chain pairing. The samples were dated from the mid-2000s to the late 2010s, and the ART regimens that were used may be less effective than current ART regimens. Because cell numbers in pre-ART samples were limited, unsorted PBMC were profiled instead of sorted CD4+ and CD8+ T cells. The repertoire was dominated across all time points by expanded TRB clones identified before ART initiation, although this dominance was seen to fluctuate and to decrease in many PLHIV after ART. Inferences about post-ART repertoire changes were limited because no data were available on ART adherence, viral resistance or therapy changes.

Sequencing of the TRB variable region was done with the immunoSEQ hsTCRB v3.0 assay at survey level resolution. TRB sequencing targeted a depth of roughly 35,000-55,000 T-cell genomes per sample. Pooled TRB libraries were sequenced on an Illumina MiSeq with a v3 150-cycle kit. The original pipeline was this. Repertoire analysis was run in R within a reproducible Nextflow workflow that covered QC, data transformation and analysis. LymphoSeq2, an R package for AIRR-Seq data exploration, was used to implement custom analyses. A few samples yielding fewer than 5000 total TRB sequences were excluded, leaving approximately 190 analyzed HIV repertoires. Among the roughly 190 retained HIV repertoires, about 57 were collected before ART initiation and 120 to 140 after ART initiation. Each repertoire was downsampled to 5000 TRB nucleotide sequences, and summary statistics were averaged across 100 downsampling iterations. The analysis kept only TRB sequences whose CDR3 regions were at least seven amino acids long. Two measures captured diversity: a Shannon entropy-derived clonality score and the Gini coefficient. In repertoire networks, the top 5000 CDR3 amino acid sequences were linked whenever an edit distance of one separated two sequences. Antigen specificity groups and MHC restriction were predicted for TRB CDR3 amino acid sequences with GLIPH2. To flag known CMV, EBV, HIV or tissue antigen associations, CDR3 amino acid sequences were matched against VDJdb and McPAS-TCR. Pre-ART, post-ART and control groups were compared with Wilcoxon signed-rank tests and Holm-Bonferroni correction. TCRdb limited this immuneACCESS table to in-frame rearrangements with V and J called. A share of clones is missing; checked studies link under half to unresolved V genes, and the rest is unexplained. That table gives V, J and clone size, and the DNA gave D and trimming. Present in this sample are about 27,000 clones, 85% of which were seen just once. The ten largest clones add up to under 9.5% of the sample.

To be included, a participant needed at least one PBMC sample from before ART initiation plus at least two post-ART samples. Treatment was received in the United States of America by all participants with HIV. Cryopreserved samples of about 0.9-11 million PBMC were thawed and washed before DNA extraction. At the time of the earliest PBMC sample, participants with HIV were aged between about 23 and 54 years. Per participant, PBMC samples came from 1-4 timepoints prior to ART initiation and 2-8 timepoints following ART initiation, for a median of 7 samples. For every participant, serial HIV viral load, CD4+ T-cell count, ART history and demographic data were obtained. Using a Qiagen kit on a QIAcube, genomic DNA was extracted from unsorted PBMC, with samples processed in batches of 12. The CDR3 sequence holds 17 residues, the cysteine and phenylalanine included. Only the CDR3 portion is preserved as DNA: 51 bases, with reading frame beginning at the first base. CDR1 and CDR2, per the germline V gene, are MDHEN and SYDVKM. V is shortened by 6 bases, J by 0 bases, and the region joining them spans 18 bases.

Concerning this clone: No antigen is known for it. The input lacks base qualities; no much larger clone sits a single base away.

This clonotype originated in a middle-aged man with HIV. The chain joins TRBV28 to TRBJ1-5; a confident D gene designation cannot be given. The specimen was unsorted PBMCs, collected 2.3 years after starting antiretroviral therapy. This receptor carries the CDR3 CASSRAGIRFSNQPQHF. Read as DNA, the sequence is TGTGCCAGCAGCCGAGCGGGGATAAGATTTAGCAATCAGCCCCAGCATTTT. With all but the CDR3 taken from the reference TRBV28 and TRBJ1-5 genes, the full variable domain is: DVKVTQSSRYLVKRTGEKVFLECVQDMDHENMFWYRQDPGLGLRLIYFSYDVKMKEKGDIPEGYSVSREKKERFSLILESASTNQTSMYLCASSRAGIRFSNQPQHFGDGTRLSIL.